These 22 T cell receptor beta chains share one sample of origin, sequenced in a study of blood T cells in healthy people across ages. With a J-beta primer mix and a sample-barcoded 5' primer, a second PCR ran about 7 to 11 cycles. TCRdb itself ran the 5' RACE reads through MiXCR, one entry per CDR3 protein. The data contain around 940,000 distinct CDR3 sequences, about 53% of them singletons. The source material was blood. These receptors came from an older woman in good health.

The chain is built from TRBV10-3 and TRBJ2-3; a weak D match, TRBD2 (5 bases). The germline gives CDR1 ENHRY, CDR2 SYGVKD. This CDR3 has 14 residues. Trimming removed 6 bases from V and 5 bases from J, with 15 bases in between. For the CDR3, the DNA is TGTGCCATCAGCCTCCTACCGGAGGAAGATACGCAGTATTTT. Translated, it gives CAISLLPEEDTQYF.

The rearrangement uses TRBV20-1 and TRBJ2-3, with D perhaps TRBD1 (7 bases). Germline V gene lookup returns CDR1 DFQATT and CDR2 SNEGSKA (reference sequence). The V gene lost 6 bases and the J gene lost 8 bases, with 24 bases spanning the gap. This CDR3 has 15 amino acids. The CDR3 is CSAPAAGRHRGTQYF. The CDR3 coding sequence is TGCAGTGCCCCCGCCGCGGGGAGGCACAGGGGTACGCAGTATTTT.

This sequence joins TRBV18 and TRBJ2-5; D is uncertain. V dropped 3 bases and J dropped 5 bases, with 19 bases sitting between them. Germline V lookup: CDR1 KGHSH, CDR2 LQKENI. This CDR3 has 16 amino acids. The CDR3, as DNA: TGTGCCAGCTCACCGGCGTTCGAATTCTCGGCGGAGACCCAGTACTTC. It encodes CASSPAFEFSAETQYF.

This chain uses TRBV7-2 with TRBJ2-5, with D hard to call. The J call may not be correct, given that the DNA end is closer to TRBJ2-7. This CDR3 is 15 amino acids long. The germline gives CDR1 SGHTA, CDR2 FQGNSA. CDR3 amino acids: CASSSNTLQKHEQYF. The CDR3 nucleotides are TGTGCCAGCAGCTCCAACACTCTTCAGAAGCACGAGCAGTACTTC.

The chain couples TRBV7-8 to TRBJ2-1; TRBD2 matches at 11 bases. Trimming took 4 bases from V and 5 from J; bases not matched to a gene: 7. In germline, CDR1 is SGHVS, CDR2 FQNEAQ. CDR3 length: 16 residues. In DNA, the CDR3 is TGTGCCAGCAGCTGGGCCGGGACTAGCGGTGACAATGAGCAGTTCTTC. Its translation: CASSWAGTSGDNEQFF.

The table lists this clonotype with a few counts. The chain employs TRBV4-1 and TRBJ2-7; maybe TRBD2 (5 bases). The CDR3 totals 15 residues. Deletions cut 4 bases from V and 4 bases from J, with 17 bases between. Germline V lookup: CDR1 MGHRA, CDR2 YSYEKL. As DNA, the CDR3 is TGCGCCAGCAGCCCAACGGGAAACAGCCCATACGAGCAGTACTTC. Residues: CASSPTGNSPYEQYF.

The rearrangement joins TRBV5-1 to TRBJ2-1, with TRBD2 matching over 7 bases. The CDR3 length is 17 residues. Germline CDR1 is SGHRS and CDR2 is YFSETQ. V lost 0 bases, J lost 6 bases, and 12 bases stayed unmatched. Here the CDR3 DNA reads TGCGCCAGCAGCTTGGCTCCCGGTGCGGGAGCGGCCAATGAGCAGTTCTTC. Its translation: CASSLAPGAGAANEQFF.

The chain joins TRBV6-1 to TRBJ1-1; the match to TRBD1 covers 9 bases. CDR1 and CDR2 (germline): MNHNS, SASEGT. The CDR3 covers 12 residues. V shed 11 bases and J 0 bases; nucleotides not matched to a gene: 1. CDR3 DNA sequence: TGTGCCGGACAGGGGATGAACACTGAAGCTTTCTTT. Translation: CAGQGMNTEAFF.

The chain is built from TRBV4-2 and TRBJ2-5, with 10 bases lining up with TRBD1. V was pared by 0 bases and J by 2 bases, with 3 bases of the junction left unmatched. Germline V gene sequence: CDR1 LGHNA, CDR2 YNFKEQ. This CDR3 comprises 16 residues. The CDR3 here is CASSQEWTGGQETQYF. DNA of the CDR3: TGTGCCAGCAGCCAAGAGTGGACAGGGGGGCAAGAGACCCAGTACTTC.

The chain uses TRBV20-1 and TRBJ2-1; D not certain. Matching the DNA end better, TRBJ2-7 makes the J call doubtful. This CDR3 has 14 residues. Germline V gene lookup returns CDR1 DFQATT and CDR2 SNEGSKA (reference sequence). The CDR3 coding sequence is TGCAGTGCTAACTTGGCAAGTAGGTCCAATGAGCAGTACTTC. It specifies CSANLASRSNEQYF.

Comment on this clonotype: A much larger clone lies one base from this, so it may be a read error. This sequence joins TRBV4-2 and TRBJ2-7; 9 bases line up with TRBD1. V was clipped by 0 bases and J by 2 bases; unmatched bases: 8. This CDR3 is 17 amino acids long. Germline-derived CDR1 and CDR2 are LGHNA and YNFKEQ. The CDR3 loop reads CASSQDRGTGRPYEQYF. Written as DNA, the CDR3 is TGTGCCAGCAGCCAAGATAGGGGGACAGGGAGACCCTACGAGCAGTACTTC.

In this sample, this clonotype turned up a few times. V is TRBV5-1 and J is TRBJ2-1; D uncertain. Germline CDR1 is SGHRS and CDR2 is YFSETQ. Trimming pared 0 bases from V and 9 bases from J, leaving 4 bases between. This CDR3 has 11 residues. The CDR3 DNA reads as TGCGCCAGCAGCTTGGCCCTTGAGCAGTTCTTC. Translating gives CASSLALEQFF.

The CDR3 spells CASSLRPVSYNEQFF. The CDR3 DNA follows: TGTGCCAGCAGTTTAAGGCCCGTCTCCTACAATGAGCAGTTCTTC. The chain is built from TRBV27 and TRBJ2-1; D unclear. Trimming took off 2 bases at V and 0 bases at J, with 8 bases between the two ends. The length of the CDR3 is 15 residues. The germline CDR1 and CDR2 sequences are MNHEY and SMNVEV (reference sequence).

The chain joins TRBV6-6 to TRBJ1-5; no firm D call. Trimming took off 4 bases at V and 5 bases at J, with 6 bases between the two ends. Germline V gene lookup returns CDR1 MNHNY and CDR2 SVGAGI (reference sequence). The CDR3 is 12 residues long. CDR3 in DNA: TGTGCCAGCAGTTCCGGCGATCAGCCCCAGCATTTT. Amino acid sequence: CASSSGDQPQHF.

The chain links TRBV20-1 to TRBJ2-5, with 9 bases identical to TRBD2. The DNA end is a closer match to TRBJ2-4, so the J assignment may be wrong. This CDR3 has 17 amino acids. The germline gives CDR1 DFQATT, CDR2 SNEGSKA (reference sequence). The DNA of the CDR3 is TGCAGTGCTAGAGGAGGAACGGCGGGAGGGCCCGGAAACATTCAGTACTTC. Amino acid sequence: CSARGGTAGGPGNIQYF.

This sequence joins TRBV7-2 and TRBJ2-1; no definite D call. The CDR3 is made up of 13 amino acids. The ends were cut back, 6 bases at V and 10 bases at J, with 16 bases in the middle. In germline, CDR1 is SGHTA, CDR2 FQGNSA. The chain's CDR3 is CASSRTALREQFF. CDR3 coding DNA: TGTGCCAGCAGTAGAACAGCCCTCCGCGAGCAGTTCTTC.

V gene TRBV29-1 combines with J gene TRBJ1-6; D call uncertain. V dropped 4 bases and J dropped 10 bases, with 11 bases sitting between them. CDR3 length: 12 amino acids. Germline V gene sequence: CDR1 SQVTM, CDR2 ANQGSEA. This CDR3 reads CSVGEGGSPLHF. CDR3 bases: TGCAGCGTTGGAGAGGGTGGCTCACCCCTCCACTTT.

In DNA form, the CDR3 reads TGTGCCAGCACCCGGGGGAACCCCTCTGGGGCCAACGTCCTGACTTTC. Translated, it gives CASTRGNPSGANVLTF. J is TRBJ2-6 and V is TRBV12-3 or TRBV12-4, with D possibly matching TRBD2 (6 bases). Deletions cut 7 bases from V and 0 bases from J, with 13 bases between. The CDR3 length is 16 residues.

The chain employs TRBV5-6 and TRBJ1-2; 7 nucleotides agree with TRBD1. CDR3 size: 18 residues. The germline V gene has CDR1 SGHDT and CDR2 YYEEEE. Germline trimming cut 4 bases from V and 6 bases from J; bases unmatched to any gene: 21. CDR3 in DNA: TGTGCCAGCAGCCGGTGGGTCAAGATCCGGGACAGAGACGATGGCTACACCTTC. Its translation: CASSRWVKIRDRDDGYTF.

The V gene is TRBV2, the J gene TRBJ2-7; D unclear. The germline V and J ends were trimmed by 10 bases and 0 bases, with 16 bases remaining between them. The germline CDR1 and CDR2 sequences are SNHLY and FYNNEI. The CDR3 spans 14 residues. The chain's CDR3 is CANLCQEISYEQYF. DNA of the CDR3: TGTGCCAACCTGTGCCAGGAAATCTCCTACGAGCAGTACTTC. The complete variable domain, with remaining parts taken from reference TRBV2 and TRBJ2-7, reads EPEVTQTPSHQVTQMGQEVILRCVPISNHLYFYWYRQILGQKVEFLVSFYNNEISEKSEIFDDQFSVERPDGSNFTLKIRSTKLEDSAMYFCANLCQEISYEQYFGPGTRLTVT.

This clonotype was detected a few times. J is TRBJ1-5 and V is TRBV20-1; a possible D gene is TRBD1 (5 bases). The CDR3 contains 15 residues. The germline CDR1 and CDR2 sequences are DFQATT and SNEGSKA (reference sequence). V shed 0 bases and J shed 6 bases, with 15 bases lying between them. The CDR3, as DNA: TGCAGTGCTAGAGACAGGGTACTAGAGAGTCAGCCCCAGCATTTT. Translation gives CSARDRVLESQPQHF.

This chain's CDR3 is CATSELAESSYNEQFF. The CDR3 DNA sequence: TGTGCCACCAGTGAGTTAGCGGAAAGCTCCTACAATGAGCAGTTCTTC. V gene TRBV24-1 combines with J gene TRBJ2-1; D perhaps matches TRBD2 (6 bases). Deletions cut 4 bases from V and 0 bases from J, with 12 bases between. The CDR3 runs to 16 residues. Germline assignment: CDR1 KGHDR and CDR2 SFDVKD.